This T cell receptor (beta chain) is drawn from a study of blood T cell repertoires in COVID-19. Study context: Sites across the United States, Italy and Spain contributed samples from acute and convalescent COVID-19. Sources were T cells, B-cell-depleted T cells, or PBMCs; the material itself was cDNA or gDNA.

Study processing details: Nucleated cell number was recorded as an estimate derived from reference gene primer amplification. Sequencing was performed with immunoSEQ multiplex PCR; in TCRdb, only in-frame clones are kept and a portion is missing. Clonal size and the V and J genes are those of that table, whereas D and trimming came from the DNA. The table includes tens of thousands of clones, around 90% detected once. The length of the CDR3 is 12 residues. The V end lost 7 bases, the J end lost 3 bases, and 8 bases lay between the germline ends. From germline, CDR1 is SNHLY and CDR2 FYNNEI. The chain couples TRBV2 to TRBJ2-3; the D gene is possibly TRBD2 (5 bases). Specimen: peripheral blood. The origin of this receptor is a man aged 45-65 years with active COVID-19. CDR3 DNA: TGTGCCAGCAAGAGGGAGACAGATACGCAGTATTTT. The encoded protein is CASKRETDTQYF. Combining the CDR3 with reference TRBV2 and TRBJ2-3 gives the whole variable domain EPEVTQTPSHQVTQMGQEVILRCVPISNHLYFYWYRQILGQKVEFLVSFYNNEISEKSEIFDDQFSVERPDGSNFTLKIRSTKLEDSAMYFCASKRETDTQYFGPGTRLTVL.